This record looks at one T cell receptor beta chain sequence and its context. Its antigen is not known. This sample was taken from a study of Graves' ophthalmopathy and Graves' hyperthyroidism. Whole-study findings and limits: Most thyroid-expanded clonotypes exceeding 0.001 frequency were also found in blood.

The CDR3 contains 11 residues. V lost 10 bases, J lost 8 bases, and 14 bases lay in between. The germline V gene encodes CDR1 LNHDA and CDR2 SQIVND (reference sequence). Amplification of the TCR beta CDR3 regions used RNA transcripts (as template). The workflow started with a first-round RT-PCR run with HTBI primers and then moved on to a second-round multiplex PCR. TCRdb analysed the multiplex PCR reads with MiXCR anew, one entry per CDR3 protein. Altogether a few hundred thousand distinct CDR3 sequences are present, 15% being singletons, with the ten largest covering approximately 7%. Hyperthyroidism was classified as stable if no ophthalmopathy occurred within 18 months of follow-up. Diagnosis used clinical symptoms, serum thyroxine, TRAb, thyroid ultrasound and orbital computed tomography. PBMCs were isolated from an approximately 10 ml sample of fresh peripheral blood.

The chain carries TRBV19 and TRBJ1-2; D perhaps matches TRBD1 (6 bases). This clonotype was sampled from a woman between 18 and 29 years old with stable Graves' hyperthyroidism. Sample: peripheral blood. DNA for the CDR3: TGTGCCACCAGGGGCAGGGTCGGCTACACCTTC. It yields the protein CATRGRVGYTF.